This T cell receptor beta chain was obtained from a study of response to subunit inactivated influenza vaccine (dated by TCRdb to the late 2010s). Background for the entire study: Deep quantitative T cell receptor repertoire profiling was used in the study to track responses to a trivalent subunit inactivated influenza vaccine.

V and J are truncated by 2 bases and 2 bases respectively, leaving an intervening sequence of 10 bases. Reading the germline V gene gives CDR1 SGHRS and CDR2 YFSETQ. The CDR3 runs 14 amino acids, cysteine and phenylalanine included. Only the CDR3 region is kept as DNA, spanning 42 bases read in frame from base 1. Only a few counts were recorded for this clonotype. This receptor's antigen is unknown. Per-base quality was not reported, and no clone a single base away is much larger than it. The library was built by means of RT-PCR. Data came from an Illumina HiSeq 2500. TCRdb passed the public sequencing reads through fastp at Q25 and MiXCR, retaining productive beta sequences. Every distinct CDR3 protein forms one entry, paired with its most common genes and DNA. For this sample the table gives about 520,000 distinct CDR3 sequences, of which approximately 7.3% were detected only once. The ten top clones hold 13% of the sample.

Overall results and qualifications from the work: According to the authors, only a limited number of new T cells may be recruited by each seasonal influenza vaccination.

The chain was built from TRBV5-1 and TRBJ2-5, and possibly TRBD1, on 6 matching bases. This TCR was recovered from a man aged 50-75 years who received an inactivated influenza vaccine. Donor details come from another sample of the same person, matched by shared clones. The starting material was PBMCs from blood, obtained 23 to 25 months after vaccination. The nucleotide sequence reads TGCGCCAGCAGCTTACAGGGTCTGCAAGAGACCCAGTACTTC. Translated, this is CASSLQGLQETQYF. Extended through the reference TRBV5-1 and TRBJ2-5 proteins, this CDR3 yields the full variable domain: KAGVTQTPRYLIKTRGQQVTLSCSPISGHRSVSWYQQTPGQGLQFLFEYFSETQRNKGNFPGRFSGRQFSNSRSEMNVSTLELGDSALYLCASSLQGLQETQYFGPGTRLLVL.